This T cell receptor (beta chain) was observed in a study of T cell changes during pregnancy in multiple sclerosis. The V gene's germline CDR1 is SGHTA and CDR2 FQGNSA. The CDR3 consists of 14 residues. J was trimmed by 3 bases and V by 8 bases; bases with no gene match: 4. Here immunoSEQ multiplex PCR was the method, and the copy in TCRdb shows in-frame clones only, minus some. Of tens of thousands of clones listed, approximately 92% are singletons. The material sequenced was peripheral blood, taken in the second trimester of pregnancy. The rearrangement joins TRBV7-2 to TRBJ2-7; 13 bases line up with TRBD2. The source is a female donor in good health, enrolled as a control in a pregnancy study. The CDR3 nucleotides are TGTGCCAGCGCACTAGCGGGGGGGCGCTACGAGCAGTACTTC. Its protein product is CASALAGGRYEQYF.